The clone carrying this T cell receptor (beta chain) was counted at least ten times. Its antigen is as yet unknown. The sample comes from a study of T cell repertoires in cytomegalovirus infection. Study as a whole: Evidence of both CMV infection and a matching HLA type came from public TCR beta signatures. Study-level results: The ex vivo response was dominated by HLA-C-restricted CMV-specific TCR beta clonotypes. Individuals carrying CMV plus the relevant HLA were identified by cumulative frequency of public TCR beta families.

Germline assignment: CDR1 WNHNN and CDR2 SYGVQD (reference sequence). The CDR3 has 12 amino acids. V was clipped by 6 bases and J by 10 bases; unmatched bases: 7. MiXCR, applied by TCRdb to the reads, yields one record per CDR3 protein. The sample shows 200,000 to 300,000 distinct CDR3 sequences, approximately 6.7% of them seen only once. Sequences were obtained from PBMCs. The TCR originated in a human donor in good health (CMV status not recorded). Some clones in this sample may be carry-over from other donors' samples. The chain is built from TRBV10-1 and TRBJ1-1, with 8 bases aligning to TRBD1. CDR3 in amino acids: CASSEGQGAAFF. CDR3 nucleotides: TGCGCCAGCAGCGAGGGGCAGGGGGCAGCTTTCTTT.